The 17 T cell receptor beta chains in this list originate from one sample, sequenced in a study of radiotherapy plus CTLA-4 blockade in lung cancer. Produced via immunoSEQ multiplex PCR; TCRdb's table is partial and in-frame only. This table has more than 60,000 clones, roughly four fifths appearing once. The sample here was peripheral blood, taken from a patient treated with radiotherapy plus ipilimumab. These receptors were obtained from a human donor with non-small cell lung cancer who had a complete response to radiotherapy plus ipilimumab.

The chain joins TRBV4-2 to TRBJ1-2; D remains unclear. Germline-derived CDR1 and CDR2 are LGHNA and YNFKEQ. V lost 1 base to trimming and J lost 11 bases, with 11 bases between them. The CDR3 totals 12 residues. The CDR3 region has the DNA TGTGCCAGCAGCCAAGTTAGCGGCGGGTACACCTTC. Translated: CASSQVSGGYTF.

The chain couples TRBV19 to TRBJ2-5, with D unclear. This CDR3 comprises 16 residues. The V gene's germline CDR1 is LNHDA and CDR2 SQIVND (reference sequence). V lost 2 bases to trimming and J lost 2 bases, with 15 bases between them. The CDR3: CASSITSRSLQETQYF. The CDR3 DNA reads as TGTGCCAGTAGTATAACTTCACGGTCCCTTCAAGAGACCCAGTACTTC.

This chain joins TRBV4-1 and TRBJ1-6, with D uncertain. V dropped 3 bases and J dropped 10 bases, with 13 bases sitting between them. The CDR3 is made up of 14 amino acids. From germline, CDR1 is MGHRA and CDR2 YSYEKL. CDR3 sequence: CASSQALGYSPLHF. In nucleotides, the CDR3 is TGCGCCAGCAGCCAGGCCCTAGGTTACTCACCCCTCCACTTT.

This clone was recorded a few times. The V call is TRBV4-3, the J call TRBJ1-4; the D is unclear. Per germline, CDR1 LGHNA and CDR2 YSLEER. With 4 bases removed from V and 6 bases from J, the gap between germline ends came to 12 bases. The CDR3 has 14 amino acids. CDR3 nucleotides: TGCGCCAGCAGCCCCCAAGTCCTAGATGAAAAACTGTTTTTT. Its translation is CASSPQVLDEKLFF.

V usage is TRBV19 and J usage is TRBJ2-6, with D hard to call. CDR1 is LNHDA, CDR2 SQIVND, per germline (reference sequence). Deletions cut 8 bases from V and 0 bases from J, with 11 bases between. The CDR3 is 15 amino acids. CDR3 region: CASANRFSGANVLTF. CDR3 nucleotides: TGTGCCAGTGCGAACCGTTTCTCTGGGGCCAACGTCCTGACTTTC. Supplemented by reference TRBV19 and TRBJ2-6, the full variable domain reads DGGITQSPKYLFRKEGQNVTLSCEQNLNHDAMYWYRQDPGQGLRLIYYSQIVNDFQKGDIAEGYSVSREKKESFPLTVTSAQKNPTAFYLCASANRFSGANVLTFGAGSRLTVL.

This rearrangement joins TRBV2 to TRBJ2-7; D is perhaps TRBD2 (5 bases). The V and J ends lost 7 bases and 2 bases respectively, with 12 bases between them. The germline V gene encodes CDR1 SNHLY and CDR2 FYNNEI. The CDR3 spans 13 residues. The DNA for the CDR3 is TGTGCCAGCAAGGACTTCAAGGCCTACGAGCAGTACTTC. Translated, it gives CASKDFKAYEQYF.

This clone occurred a few times. This sequence joins TRBV7-8 and TRBJ2-7, with D tentatively TRBD1 (6 bases). CDR3 size: 15 residues. The V end lost 2 bases, the J end lost 4 bases, and 15 bases lay between the germline ends. Germline V gene sequence: CDR1 SGHVS, CDR2 FQNEAQ. The DNA for the CDR3 is TGTGCCAGCAGCTTACAACAGGGACCCGGTTACGAGCAGTACTTC. Protein product: CASSLQQGPGYEQYF.

Remarks on this clone: Sequence at one end of the junction differs from germline and may be a read error. This chain links TRBV7-8 with TRBJ1-5; D gene ambiguous. The CDR3 contains 17 residues. CDR1 is SGHVS, CDR2 FQNEAQ, per germline. CDR3 protein: CASSLASGPGSNQPQHF. The CDR3, as DNA: TGTGCCAGCAGCCTAGCCTCTGGTCCGGGGTCCAATCAGCCCCAGCATTTT.

V and J are TRBV18 and TRBJ1-6; D remains unclear. This CDR3 is 12 amino acids long. CDR1 and CDR2 (germline): KGHSH, LQKENI. V was clipped by 1 base and J by 14 bases, with 9 bases between them. The CDR3 region is CASSPQEGSLHF. In DNA, the CDR3 is TGTGCCAGCTCACCACAAGAGGGATCCCTCCACTTT.

J is TRBJ2-5 and V is TRBV9, with 8 bases fitting TRBD2. This CDR3 has 15 amino acids. From germline, CDR1 is SGDLS and CDR2 YYNGEE. Unmatched junction bases numbered 7, after V lost 3 bases and J lost 3 bases. The CDR3 nucleotides read TGTGCCAGCAGCGCCGGGGGGGGGACAAAAGAGACCCAGTACTTC. Its protein is CASSAGGGTKETQYF.

This chain uses TRBV2 with TRBJ2-1; 7 nucleotides align to TRBD2. V shed 3 bases, J shed 8 bases, and the junction held 7 bases outside the gene matches. The CDR3 covers 14 residues. Germline CDR1 is SNHLY and CDR2 is FYNNEI. CDR3 DNA sequence: TGTGCCAGCAGTGACGCTTGGGGGGGGTATGAGCAGTTCTTC. Encoded protein: CASSDAWGGYEQFF.

The V and J genes are TRBV10-3 and TRBJ2-7, with D maybe TRBD2 (6 bases). This CDR3 has 12 amino acids. Per the germline V gene, CDR1 is ENHRY and CDR2 is SYGVKD. Trimming left V 3 bases short and J 6 bases short, with 9 bases between. This chain's CDR3 is CAISETAGEQYF. Here the CDR3 DNA reads TGTGCCATCAGTGAAACAGCGGGCGAGCAGTACTTC.

This clone turned up a few times. The chain is built from TRBV7-9 and TRBJ2-7; a possible D gene is TRBD2 (5 bases). CDR1 is SEHNR, CDR2 FQNEAQ, per germline (reference sequence). The CDR3 runs 11 residues. Trimming removed 5 bases at V and 4 bases at J, with 6 bases between. The CDR3 DNA is TGTGCCAGCAGCGGACTGTACGAGCAGTACTTC. Translating gives CASSGLYEQYF.

This clone showed up just a few times. Germline and junction disagree at one end, which may indicate a read error. The CDR3: CASSLAGGDHEQYF. The CDR3 DNA reads TGTGCCAGCAGTTTAGCGGGAGGGGATCACGAGCAGTACTTC. The chain has TRBV11-2 and TRBJ2-7, with 11 bases lining up with TRBD2. The CDR3 consists of 14 residues. Germline V gives CDR1 SGHAT, CDR2 FQNNGV. Using reference TRBV11-2 and TRBJ2-7 for the parts outside the CDR3, the full variable domain is EAGVAQSPRYKIIEKRQSVAFWCNPISGHATLYWYQQILGQGPKLLIQFQNNGVVDDSQLPKDRFSAERLKGVDSTLKIQPAKLEDSAVYLCASSLAGGDHEQYFGPGTRLTVT.

Worth noting for this clone: The junction departs from the called germline gene at one end, perhaps through a read error. The rearrangement joins TRBV11-2 to TRBJ1-5; D is perhaps TRBD1 (6 bases). The CDR3 has 16 residues. Germline assignment: CDR1 SGHAT and CDR2 FQNNGV. CDR3 DNA: TGTGCCAGCAGCCCTTTGACAGGATTTAGCAATCAGCCCCGGCATTTT. Translation: CASSPLTGFSNQPRHF.

The chain combines TRBV30 with TRBJ2-1, with 7 bases identical to TRBD2. This CDR3 is 14 amino acids long. Unmatched junction bases numbered 6, after V lost 1 base and J lost 6 bases. Per germline, CDR1 GTSNPN and CDR2 SVGIG (reference sequence). CDR3 in amino acids: CAWSGRLAGNEQFF. CDR3 DNA sequence: TGTGCCTGGAGTGGAAGACTAGCTGGCAATGAGCAGTTCTTC.

This chain links TRBV2 with TRBJ2-7; 7 bases fit TRBD1. The CDR3 has 17 amino acids. Germline-derived CDR1 and CDR2 are SNHLY and FYNNEI. The V segment lost 6 bases and the J segment 0 bases; nucleotides outside the gene matches: 14. In nucleotides, the CDR3 is TGTGCCAGCAGCGTCTCCATTGACAGGGAGAGCTCCTACGAGCAGTACTTC. It encodes CASSVSIDRESSYEQYF. Filled out from reference TRBV2 and TRBJ2-7, the complete variable domain reads EPEVTQTPSHQVTQMGQEVILRCVPISNHLYFYWYRQILGQKVEFLVSFYNNEISEKSEIFDDQFSVERPDGSNFTLKIRSTKLEDSAMYFCASSVSIDRESSYEQYFGPGTRLTVT.